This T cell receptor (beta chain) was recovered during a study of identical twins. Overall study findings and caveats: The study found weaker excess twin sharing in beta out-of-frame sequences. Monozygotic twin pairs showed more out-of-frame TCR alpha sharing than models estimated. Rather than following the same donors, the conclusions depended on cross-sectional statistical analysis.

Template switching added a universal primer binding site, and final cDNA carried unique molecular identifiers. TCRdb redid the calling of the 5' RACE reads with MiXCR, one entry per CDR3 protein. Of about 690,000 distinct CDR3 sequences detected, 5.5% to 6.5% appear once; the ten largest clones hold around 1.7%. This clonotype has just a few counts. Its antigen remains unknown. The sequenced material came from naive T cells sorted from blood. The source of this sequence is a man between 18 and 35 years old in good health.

This CDR3 is CASSLVGARTETQYF. The CDR3 DNA sequence: TGTGCCAGCAGCTTGGTTGGGGCACGGACAGAGACCCAGTACTTC. The V and J genes are TRBV5-5 and TRBJ2-5, with D maybe TRBD1 (5 bases). CDR3 size: 15 residues. From germline, CDR1 is SGHKS and CDR2 YYEKEE (reference sequence). V lost 0 bases, J lost 4 bases, and 13 bases lay in between. The variable domain in full, completed from reference TRBV5-5 and TRBJ2-5, reads DAGVTQSPTHLIKTRGQQVTLRCSPISGHKSVSWYQQVLGQGPQFIFQYYEKEERGRGNFPDRFSARQFPNYSSELNVNALLLGDSALYLCASSLVGARTETQYFGPGTRLLVL.